This TCR beta chain was obtained from a study of naive and memory T cell subsets. Study-level results: Findings for naive and memory subsets could not be checked against ground truth.

In germline, CDR1 is SEHNR, CDR2 FQNEAQ (reference sequence). V lost 4 bases to trimming and J lost 2 bases, with 18 bases between them. There are 16 residues in the CDR3. From the second PCR step, alpha and beta chains were amplified apart. Cells stained for CD3, CD4, CD8, CD45RA and CD27 were sorted into four subsets. Turning to this clonotype: What it recognizes is unknown.

Two oligonucleotides, mixed equimolar, formed the beta constant-region primer covering TRBC1 and TRBC2. Nested alpha and beta constant-region primers with the SP2 primer drove four PCR rounds on ligated cDNA. TCRdb re-called the UMI-ligation and nested PCR reads through MiXCR, storing one row per CDR3 protein. Here the sample spans about 17,000 distinct CDR3 sequences, around 9% being singletons. This chain uses TRBV7-9 with TRBJ2-7, with D maybe TRBD1 (6 bases). Sequencing was carried out using central memory CD8+ T cells from blood. The source of this sequence is a human donor in good health. CDR3 sequence (DNA): TGTGCCAGCAGCTGGGGAGACAGGAGGAGGCCCTACGAGCAGTACTTC. It is translated as CASSWGDRRRPYEQYF.